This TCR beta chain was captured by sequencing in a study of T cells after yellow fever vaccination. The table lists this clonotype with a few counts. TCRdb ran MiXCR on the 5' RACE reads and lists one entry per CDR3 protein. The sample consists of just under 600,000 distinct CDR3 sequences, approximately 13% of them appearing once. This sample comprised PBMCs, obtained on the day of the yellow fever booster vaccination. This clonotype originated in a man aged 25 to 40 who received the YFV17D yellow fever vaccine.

The CDR3 nucleotides read TGTGCCAGCAGCTCGGGACTAGCGGGAGAAGAGACCCAGTACTTC. Protein: CASSSGLAGEETQYF. V and J are TRBV5-4 and TRBJ2-5; 14 positions agree with TRBD2. The germline V gene has CDR1 SGHNT and CDR2 YYREEE (reference sequence). This CDR3 has 15 residues. V lost 3 bases, J lost 3 bases, and 1 base stayed unmatched.